This T cell receptor (beta chain) was recorded in a study of cytomegalovirus exposure and HLA in healthy donors. Germline trimming cut 0 bases from V and 6 bases from J; bases unmatched to any gene: 13. This CDR3 has 17 amino acids. Germline V gene lookup returns CDR1 GTSNPN and CDR2 SVGIG (reference sequence). Separate from the roughly 700-subject first cohort was the approximately 120-subject validation cohort, to which the donors belonged. Profiling relied on immunoSEQ multiplex PCR, and the TCRdb table lists in-frame clones only, not all of them. The sample includes some 90,000 clones, approximately 96% of them seen just once.

This sequence was found in a man younger than 35 in good health and CMV-seronegative. The chain recombines TRBV30 with TRBJ1-4; 7 bases agree with TRBD1. Sequencing was carried out using PBMCs. The CDR3 loop reads CAWSVKHLGTEYEKLFF. Here the CDR3 DNA reads TGTGCCTGGAGTGTAAAACACCTCGGGACAGAATATGAAAAACTGTTTTTT.